These 22 T cell receptor beta chains were all obtained from the same sample, sequenced in a study of blood T cell repertoires in COVID-19. The table came from immunoSEQ multiplex PCR; TCRdb's copy has only in-frame clones and leaves some out. The data contain roughly 100,000 clones, approximately 92% of them seen just once; the ten biggest clones take up around 4%. The sequenced sample consisted of peripheral blood. These receptors came from a man aged 18 to 35 with acute or convalescent COVID-19.

This clone was recorded only once. The CDR3 loop reads CASSQDRRGQYF. For the CDR3, the DNA is TGTGCCAGCAGCCAAGATCGACGGGGGCAGTACTTC. This chain connects TRBV3-1 (or the pseudogene TRBV3-2) to TRBJ2-7; D is possibly TRBD2 (5 bases). The CDR3 extends over 12 amino acids. With 0 bases removed from V and 9 bases from J, the gap between germline ends came to 9 bases. Germline V gives CDR1 LGHDT, CDR2 YNNKEL (reference sequence).

V usage is TRBV7-9 and J usage is TRBJ1-5, with TRBD1 identical over 8 bases. CDR3 size: 15 residues. Losses at the gene ends were 3 bases for V and 8 bases for J; bases not matched to a gene: 9. Germline V gene sequence: CDR1 SEHNR, CDR2 FQNEAQ (reference sequence). In nucleotides, the CDR3 is TGTGCCAGCAGCTTGGCTGAGACAGGGGAGAAGCCCCAGCATTTT. This sequence encodes CASSLAETGEKPQHF.

This sequence joins TRBV27 and TRBJ2-7; TRBD1 aligns across 10 bases. The length of the CDR3 is 16 residues. CDR1 is MNHEY, CDR2 SMNVEV, per germline (reference sequence). V was pared by 3 bases and J by 5 bases, with 10 bases of the junction left unmatched. This CDR3 reads CASSLVPGTGDDEQYF. The CDR3 nucleotides are TGTGCCAGCAGTTTGGTACCGGGGACAGGGGATGACGAGCAGTACTTC.

The gene calls are TRBV4-1 and TRBJ2-7; TRBD2 aligns across 9 bases. Unmatched junction bases numbered 12, after V lost 0 bases and J lost 9 bases. CDR1 MGHRA and CDR2 YSYEKL come from the germline V gene. This CDR3 contains 16 residues. CDR3 sequence (DNA): TGCGCCAGCAGCCAAGATAGGGCGGGGGGGGGCCCGAGGCAGTACTTC. This encodes CASSQDRAGGGPRQYF.

The J gene is TRBJ2-5, the V gene TRBV5-1; 11 bases match TRBD1. The CDR3 sequence is 15 residues long. Germline values: CDR1 SGHRS, CDR2 YFSETQ. V shed 3 bases and J 3 bases; nucleotides not matched to a gene: 4. CDR3 loop: CASSSGTGGEETQYF. CDR3 nucleotides: TGCGCCAGCAGCTCCGGGACAGGGGGGGAAGAGACCCAGTACTTC. The full variable domain, with the rest looked up from reference TRBV5-1 and TRBJ2-5, is KAGVTQTPRYLIKTRGQQVTLSCSPISGHRSVSWYQQTPGQGLQFLFEYFSETQRNKGNFPGRFSGRQFSNSRSEMNVSTLELGDSALYLCASSSGTGGEETQYFGPGTRLLVL.

The V and J genes are TRBV6-6 and TRBJ2-1; D is unresolved. This CDR3 has 14 residues. Trimming removed 0 bases from V and 5 bases from J, with 8 bases in between. Germline V gene data show CDR1 as MNHNY and CDR2 as SVGAGI (reference sequence). The CDR3 is CASSYSNIHNEQFF. DNA of the CDR3: TGTGCCAGCAGTTACTCGAACATCCACAATGAGCAGTTCTTC.

The CDR3 nucleotides read TGTGCCAGTAGTATAGTTCAGATACAGGGGCTTTACGGCGATCAGCCCCAGCATTTT. This encodes CASSIVQIQGLYGDQPQHF. This chain links TRBV19 with TRBJ1-5, with TRBD1 identical over 7 bases. CDR3 length: 19 amino acids. The V segment lost 1 base and the J segment 5 bases; nucleotides outside the gene matches: 17. Germline CDR1 reads LNHDA; CDR2 reads SQIVND (reference sequence).

The chain has TRBV19 and TRBJ2-2; the D gene is possibly TRBD2 (5 bases). Trimming shortened V by 1 base and J by 1 base, and 19 bases separated the two germline ends. Germline V gene lookup returns CDR1 LNHDA and CDR2 SQIVND (reference sequence). The CDR3 sequence is 19 residues long. CDR3: CASSIAGHPHSGNTGELFF. The CDR3 bases are TGTGCCAGTAGTATAGCGGGTCACCCCCACAGCGGGAACACCGGGGAGCTGTTTTTT.

This chain joins TRBV5-1 and TRBJ1-5, with 8 bases that match TRBD1. This CDR3 comprises 16 residues. J gave up 2 bases and V 0 bases, and 4 bases lay outside the gene matches. The germline CDR1 and CDR2 sequences are SGHRS and YFSETQ. This CDR3 is CASSLEPGQGNQPQHF. CDR3 nucleotide sequence: TGCGCCAGCAGCTTGGAACCGGGACAGGGCAATCAGCCCCAGCATTTT.

The chain couples TRBV6-5 to TRBJ1-4, with a possible D match to TRBD1 (6 bases). V lost 5 bases to trimming and J lost 4 bases, with 11 bases between them. This CDR3 has 14 residues. Germline CDR1 is MNHEY and CDR2 is SVGAGI. CDR3 region: CASSIQGINEKLFF. The CDR3 coding sequence is TGTGCCAGCAGTATTCAGGGGATTAATGAAAAACTGTTTTTT.

V is TRBV5-6 and J is TRBJ2-7, with no clear D. There are 15 residues in the CDR3. Trimming removed 1 base at V and 3 bases at J, with 14 bases between. CDR1 SGHDT and CDR2 YYEEEE come from the germline V gene. The CDR3 nucleotides read TGTGCCAGCAGCTTGAGGCTAGTAAGTTTCTACGAGCAGTACTTC. Protein product: CASSLRLVSFYEQYF.

The CDR3 DNA is TGTGCCAGCACTTCGCGGGGCCCGTACGAGCAGTACTTC. The encoded protein is CASTSRGPYEQYF. The genes are TRBV11-2 and TRBJ2-7; D perhaps matches TRBD2 (6 bases). This CDR3 is built from 13 residues. Germline V gene data show CDR1 as SGHAT and CDR2 as FQNNGV. With 7 bases removed from V and 4 bases from J, the gap between germline ends came to 14 bases.

This chain connects TRBV10-2 to TRBJ2-7; TRBD2 matches 12 bases. The CDR3 runs 17 residues. Unmatched junction bases numbered 7, after V lost 4 bases and J lost 0 bases. CDR1 WSHSY and CDR2 SAAADI come from the germline V gene. CDR3 sequence (DNA): TGCGCCAGCAGTGCCCCTAGCGGGAGGGTCCTCTCCTACGAGCAGTACTTC. The encoded protein is CASSAPSGRVLSYEQYF.

The chain recombines TRBV19 with TRBJ1-2, with a weak D call TRBD1 (6 bases). The length of the CDR3 is 13 residues. The germline V and J ends were trimmed by 3 bases and 7 bases, with 12 bases remaining between them. Germline V gene lookup returns CDR1 LNHDA and CDR2 SQIVND (reference sequence). CDR3 nucleotides: TGTGCCAGTAGTATCGGGGGGGCGAGTGGCTACACCTTC. Its translation: CASSIGGASGYTF.

The chain joins TRBV19 to TRBJ1-2, with a weak D call TRBD1 (5 bases). CDR3 length equals 16 residues. V shed 3 bases and J shed 2 bases, with 16 bases lying between them. Per the germline V gene, CDR1 is LNHDA and CDR2 is SQIVND (reference sequence). The CDR3 region is CASSIEAQGRNYGYTF. In DNA form, the CDR3 reads TGTGCCAGTAGTATTGAGGCCCAGGGAAGAAACTATGGCTACACCTTC. The variable domain in full, completed from reference TRBV19 and TRBJ1-2, reads DGGITQSPKYLFRKEGQNVTLSCEQNLNHDAMYWYRQDPGQGLRLIYYSQIVNDFQKGDIAEGYSVSREKKESFPLTVTSAQKNPTAFYLCASSIEAQGRNYGYTFGSGTRLTVV.

This rearrangement joins TRBV25-1 to TRBJ2-7, with D possibly being TRBD2 (6 bases). The CDR3 length is 17 residues. Germline CDR1 reads MGHDK; CDR2 reads SYGVNS. The germline V and J ends were trimmed by 8 bases and 1 base, with 24 bases remaining between them. The CDR3 DNA is TGTGCCAGCTACCGTCCATGGATCCGGGACTTTTCCTACGAGCAGTACTTC. Its protein product is CASYRPWIRDFSYEQYF.

A single count supports this clone. V usage is TRBV19 and J usage is TRBJ1-2; 8 bases line up with TRBD1. The V gene end was trimmed by 4 bases and the J gene end by 4 bases; junction bases not matched to a gene: 8. Germline CDR1 and CDR2: LNHDA and SQIVND (reference sequence). The CDR3 extends over 15 amino acids. The CDR3 loop reads CASSTRTGTGYGYTF. In DNA form, the CDR3 reads TGTGCCAGTAGTACCCGGACAGGGACGGGCTATGGCTACACCTTC.

The chain combines TRBV19 with TRBJ1-6; D perhaps matches TRBD1 (5 bases). Germline V CDR1 and CDR2: LNHDA, SQIVND (reference sequence). CDR3 length equals 15 residues. Trimming removed 5 bases from V and 1 base from J, with 9 bases in between. The CDR3 spells CASSFWTSYNSPLHF. The CDR3 DNA is TGTGCCAGTAGTTTCTGGACATCCTATAATTCACCCCTCCACTTT. Using reference TRBV19 and TRBJ1-6 for the parts outside the CDR3, the full variable domain is DGGITQSPKYLFRKEGQNVTLSCEQNLNHDAMYWYRQDPGQGLRLIYYSQIVNDFQKGDIAEGYSVSREKKESFPLTVTSAQKNPTAFYLCASSFWTSYNSPLHFGNGTRLTVT.

This clone was seen just once. The rearrangement uses TRBV19 and TRBJ1-2, with D perhaps matching TRBD1 (6 bases). Looked up from germline, CDR1 is LNHDA and CDR2 is SQIVND (reference sequence). The CDR3 is 15 amino acids. Trimming removed 8 bases from V and 3 bases from J, with 19 bases in between. CDR3 sequence (DNA): TGTGCCAGTCGAACTACATCGACAGGCCACTATGGCTACACCTTC. Its protein is CASRTTSTGHYGYTF.

The gene calls are TRBV28 and TRBJ2-3; 7 nucleotides align to TRBD1. J lost 3 bases, V lost 6 bases, and 9 bases had no gene match. Germline V gene lookup returns CDR1 MDHEN and CDR2 SYDVKM. The CDR3 totals 15 residues. The CDR3, as DNA: TGTGCCAGCAGCATAACAGGGGTTGGTACAGATACGCAGTATTTT. This sequence encodes CASSITGVGTDTQYF.

This chain uses TRBV6-5 with TRBJ1-1, with 9 bases fitting TRBD1. The junction had 5 bases not matched to a gene; V was cut back by 4 bases and J by 5 bases. Germline lookup yields CDR1 MNHEY and CDR2 SVGAGI. This CDR3 region has 14 residues. CDR3 loop: CASSSDRGSTEAFF. The DNA for the CDR3 is TGTGCCAGCAGTTCTGACAGGGGGAGTACTGAAGCTTTCTTT.

This chain connects TRBV29-1 to TRBJ2-3, with a tentative D call TRBD1 (6 bases). CDR3 length: 14 residues. In germline, CDR1 is SQVTM, CDR2 ANQGSEA. Trimming pared 1 base from V and 6 bases from J, leaving 14 bases between. DNA for the CDR3: TGCAGCGTTGAAGGGGACAAAGGTTTGGATACGCAGTATTTT. It specifies CSVEGDKGLDTQYF.